This TCR beta chain was identified in a study of blood T cell repertoires in COVID-19. The overall study: The United States, Italy and Spain were the sources of the acute and convalescent COVID-19 samples.

Original data processing: Amplifying reference gene primers gave estimates of nucleated cell counts. Generated by immunoSEQ multiplex PCR, the TCRdb table keeps only in-frame clones and is missing some. V, J and clone size were drawn from that table, and D and trimming were deduced from the DNA. The sample has 80,000 to 100,000 clones, roughly 90% seen once. Germline CDR1 is SGHNT and CDR2 is YYREEE (reference sequence). CDR3 length: 17 residues. Deletions cut 7 bases from V and 6 bases from J, with 27 bases between. Sequenced: peripheral blood. This sequence was found in a human donor with active COVID-19. The donor label of this sample is uncertain. The genes are TRBV5-4 and TRBJ2-3; maybe TRBD2 (5 bases). This CDR3 reads CASSTGSRLGSTDTQYF. Written as DNA, the CDR3 is TGTGCCAGCTCCACGGGGTCCCGTCTTGGTTCCACGGATACGCAGTATTTT.